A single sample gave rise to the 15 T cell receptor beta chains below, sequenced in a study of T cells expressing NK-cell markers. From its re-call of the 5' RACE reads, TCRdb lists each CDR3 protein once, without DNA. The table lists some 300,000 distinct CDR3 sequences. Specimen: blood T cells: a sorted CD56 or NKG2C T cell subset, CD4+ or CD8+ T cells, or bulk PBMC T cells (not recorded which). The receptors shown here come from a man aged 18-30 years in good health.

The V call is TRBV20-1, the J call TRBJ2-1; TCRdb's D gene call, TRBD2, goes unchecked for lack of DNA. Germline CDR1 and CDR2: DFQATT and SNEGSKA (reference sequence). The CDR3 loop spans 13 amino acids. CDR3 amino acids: CSASKTSGNEQFF.

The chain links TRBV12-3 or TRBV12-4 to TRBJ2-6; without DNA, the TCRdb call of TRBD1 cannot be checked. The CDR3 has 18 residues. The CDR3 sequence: CASSPTDRTYSGANVLTF.

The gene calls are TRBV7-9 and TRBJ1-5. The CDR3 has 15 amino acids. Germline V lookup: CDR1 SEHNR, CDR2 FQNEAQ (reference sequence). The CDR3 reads CASSRDGFSNQPQHF.

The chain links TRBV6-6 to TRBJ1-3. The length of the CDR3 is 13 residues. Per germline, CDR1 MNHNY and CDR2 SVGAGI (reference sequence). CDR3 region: CASREGTRNTIYF.

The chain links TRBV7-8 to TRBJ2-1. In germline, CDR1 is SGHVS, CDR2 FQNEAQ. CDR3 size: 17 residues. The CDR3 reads CASSHLSSELSYNEQFF.

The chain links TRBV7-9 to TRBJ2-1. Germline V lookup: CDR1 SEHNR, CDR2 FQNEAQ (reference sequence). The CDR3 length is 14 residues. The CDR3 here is CASSLGKIVGEQFF.

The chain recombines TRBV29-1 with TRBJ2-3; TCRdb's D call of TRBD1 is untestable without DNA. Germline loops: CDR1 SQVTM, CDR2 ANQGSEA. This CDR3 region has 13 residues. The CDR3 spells CSFTGRVTDTQYF.

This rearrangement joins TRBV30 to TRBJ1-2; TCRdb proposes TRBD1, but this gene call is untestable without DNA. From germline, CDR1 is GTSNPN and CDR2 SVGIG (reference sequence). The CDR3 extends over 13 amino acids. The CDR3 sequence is CARHRGHSYGYTF.

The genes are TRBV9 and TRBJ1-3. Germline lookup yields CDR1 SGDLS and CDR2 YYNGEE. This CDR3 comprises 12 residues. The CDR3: CASSSSLGTIYF.

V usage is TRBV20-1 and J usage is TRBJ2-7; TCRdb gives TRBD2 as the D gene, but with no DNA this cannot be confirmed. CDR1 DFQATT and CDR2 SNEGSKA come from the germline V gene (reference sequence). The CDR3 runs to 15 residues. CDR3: CSARRAGLASYEQYF.

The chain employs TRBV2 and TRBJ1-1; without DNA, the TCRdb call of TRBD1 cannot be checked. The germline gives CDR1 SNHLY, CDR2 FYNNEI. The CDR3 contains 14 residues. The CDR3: CASRRTGMNTEAFF.

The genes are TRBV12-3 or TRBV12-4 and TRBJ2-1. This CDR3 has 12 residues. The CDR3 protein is CASSQTPNDQFF.

The CDR3 sequence: CASSLVGRGEQFF. The V and J genes are TRBV12-3 or TRBV12-4 and TRBJ2-1; TCRdb outputs TRBD1, but without DNA this stays unchecked. CDR3 length equals 13 residues.

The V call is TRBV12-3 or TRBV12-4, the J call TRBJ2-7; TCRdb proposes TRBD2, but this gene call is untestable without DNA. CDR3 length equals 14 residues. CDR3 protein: CASSLGGANYEQYF.

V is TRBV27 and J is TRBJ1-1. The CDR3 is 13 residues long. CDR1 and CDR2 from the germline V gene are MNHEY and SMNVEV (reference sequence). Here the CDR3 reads CASSPKRATEAFF.